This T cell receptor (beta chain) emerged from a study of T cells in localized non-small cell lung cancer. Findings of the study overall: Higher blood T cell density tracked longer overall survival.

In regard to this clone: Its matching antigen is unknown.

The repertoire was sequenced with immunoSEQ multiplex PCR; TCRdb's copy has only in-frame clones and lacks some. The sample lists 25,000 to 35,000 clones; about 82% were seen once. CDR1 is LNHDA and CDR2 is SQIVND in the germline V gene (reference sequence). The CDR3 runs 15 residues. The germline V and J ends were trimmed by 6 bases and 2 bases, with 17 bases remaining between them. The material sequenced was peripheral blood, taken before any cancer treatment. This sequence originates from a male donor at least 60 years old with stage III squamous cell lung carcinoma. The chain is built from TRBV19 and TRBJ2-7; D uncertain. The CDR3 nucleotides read TGTGCCAGTAGCCCGGCTGAATTACCACCCTACGAGCAGTACTTC. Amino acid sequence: CASSPAELPPYEQYF. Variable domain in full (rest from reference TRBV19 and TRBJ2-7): DGGITQSPKYLFRKEGQNVTLSCEQNLNHDAMYWYRQDPGQGLRLIYYSQIVNDFQKGDIAEGYSVSREKKESFPLTVTSAQKNPTAFYLCASSPAELPPYEQYFGPGTRLTVT.